The 16 T cell receptor beta chains below come from one sample, sequenced in a study of cytomegalovirus exposure and HLA in healthy donors. The PCR employed 60 Vbeta primers together with 13 Jbeta primers. The repertoire was sequenced with immunoSEQ multiplex PCR; TCRdb's copy has only in-frame clones and lacks some. There are approximately 130,000 clones in the sample; approximately 8.9% occur only once, and roughly 6.4% lies in the top ten. Sequenced input: PBMCs. The receptors shown here come from a woman between 40 and 55 years old in good health and CMV-seropositive.

This clone was observed a few times. The J gene is TRBJ2-5, the V gene TRBV5-1; TRBD2 aligns across 9 bases. J lost 4 bases, V lost 6 bases, and 10 bases had no gene match. There are 15 residues in the CDR3. CDR1 and CDR2 from the germline V gene are SGHRS and YFSETQ. The CDR3 DNA reads as TGCGCCAGCACCTGGGGCGGGGGGGCACGAGAGACCCAGTACTTC. Its translation is CASTWGGGARETQYF.

Only a few counts were recorded for this clone. CDR3 DNA: TGTGCCAGCAGTCCAAACAGGGTCCAGCCCCAGCATTTT. It encodes CASSPNRVQPQHF. V and J are TRBV6-1 and TRBJ1-5, with TRBD1 as a possible D gene (6 bases). Germline CDR1 reads MNHNS; CDR2 reads SASEGT. V was clipped by 5 bases and J by 7 bases, with 12 bases between them. The CDR3 is 13 residues long.

This clone was recorded many times. The V call is TRBV6-6, the J call TRBJ1-4, with a possible D match to TRBD1 (5 bases). Trimming cost V 2 bases and J 7 bases, with 14 bases left between them. CDR1 and CDR2 from the germline V gene are MNHNY and SVGAGI (reference sequence). There are 15 residues in the CDR3. In nucleotides, the CDR3 is TGTGCCAGCAGTTACCCCGGACAAGGCGCTGAAAAACTGTTTTTT. This encodes CASSYPGQGAEKLFF.

This clone showed up just a few times. The chain joins TRBV5-1 to TRBJ1-2, with 7 bases aligning to TRBD1. The CDR3 runs 14 residues. Trimming took 9 bases from V and 4 from J; bases not matched to a gene: 12. Germline CDR1 and CDR2: SGHRS and YFSETQ. The CDR3 DNA reads as TGCGCCACCAGTCCGGGACAGCTTCTCTATGGCTACACCTTC. Amino acids: CATSPGQLLYGYTF.

The V gene is TRBV7-3, the J gene TRBJ1-2, with D maybe TRBD1 (6 bases). Between the trimmed V and J ends, which lost 2 bases and 9 bases, there was a span of 16 bases. The germline gives CDR1 SGHTA, CDR2 FQGTGA. This CDR3 contains 14 residues. The CDR3 region has the DNA TGTGCCAGCAGCTTATTGGGGGCGGGAGGCAGCTACACCTTC. This gives the protein CASSLLGAGGSYTF.

This clone appeared a few times. The chain has TRBV7-9 and TRBJ2-7; possible D gene TRBD2, 6 bases. The CDR3 runs to 13 residues. Germline V lookup: CDR1 SEHNR, CDR2 FQNEAQ (reference sequence). Trimming cost V 2 bases and J 5 bases, with 10 bases left between them. CDR3 sequence: CASSLSTGDEQYF. CDR3 sequence (DNA): TGTGCCAGCAGCTTATCGACGGGGGACGAGCAGTACTTC.

This clone occurred a few times. The genes are TRBV6-5 and TRBJ2-3; possible D gene TRBD1, 6 bases. Germline lookup yields CDR1 MNHEY and CDR2 SVGAGI. V shed 6 bases and J shed 3 bases, with 13 bases lying between them. The CDR3 extends over 14 amino acids. The CDR3 is CASSSTGLTDTQYF. The CDR3 DNA reads as TGTGCCAGCAGCTCTACAGGGTTGACAGATACGCAGTATTTT.

This clone was seen a few times. The chain carries TRBV2 and TRBJ2-3; 7 bases line up with TRBD1. The CDR3 length is 16 residues. V shed 4 bases, J shed 4 bases, and the junction held 11 bases outside the gene matches. CDR1 SNHLY and CDR2 FYNNEI come from the germline V gene. Here the CDR3 reads CASSVIGRGISDTQYF. The CDR3 DNA sequence: TGTGCCAGCAGTGTTATTGGCAGGGGGATCTCAGATACGCAGTATTTT.

This clone appeared a few times. The chain couples TRBV6-6 to TRBJ2-7, with a possible D match to TRBD2 (6 bases). CDR1 and CDR2 from the germline V gene are MNHNY and SVGAGI (reference sequence). V lost 0 bases and J lost 3, with 9 bases in between. This CDR3 has 14 residues. The CDR3 bases are TGTGCCAGCAGTTACTCTTGGGGGGACTACGAGCAGTACTTC. This gives the protein CASSYSWGDYEQYF.

This clone was observed a handful of times. V and J are TRBV4-3 and TRBJ1-6; D possibly corresponds to TRBD1 (6 bases). CDR1 is LGHNA and CDR2 is YSLEER in the germline V gene. The CDR3 covers 16 residues. Trimming took off 0 bases at V and 3 bases at J, with 9 bases between the two ends. The CDR3, as DNA: TGCGCCAGCAGCCAAGATCCACAGGGCTATAATTCACCCCTCCACTTT. Protein sequence: CASSQDPQGYNSPLHF.

This clone was seen a few times. The J gene is TRBJ2-1, the V gene TRBV5-1; the D gene is possibly TRBD1 (6 bases). Per germline, CDR1 SGHRS and CDR2 YFSETQ. V lost 4 bases to trimming and J lost 6 bases, with 20 bases between them. The CDR3 length is 16 residues. The CDR3 DNA follows: TGCGCCAGCAGCCTCAAACCAGGGGTCATAGGCAATGAGCAGTTCTTC. Its protein product is CASSLKPGVIGNEQFF.

In this sample, this clone turned up a few times. The rearrangement uses TRBV27 and TRBJ1-2; perhaps TRBD1 as D (6 bases). Germline V gene data show CDR1 as MNHEY and CDR2 as SMNVEV (reference sequence). The CDR3 consists of 14 residues. The germline V and J ends were trimmed by 4 bases and 4 bases, with 13 bases remaining between them. CDR3 DNA: TGTGCCAGCAGTTCCGTTAAGGGGGTCTATGGCTACACCTTC. It specifies CASSSVKGVYGYTF.

The genes are TRBV18 and TRBJ1-1; 7 nucleotides line up with TRBD1. The CDR3 has 16 amino acids. J gave up 0 bases and V 2 bases, and 6 bases lay outside the gene matches. CDR1 is KGHSH and CDR2 is LQKENI in the germline V gene. The CDR3 nucleotides read TGTGCCAGCTCACCAGGGACAGATTTCCTGAACACTGAAGCTTTCTTT. It is translated as CASSPGTDFLNTEAFF.

The chain couples TRBV6-1 to TRBJ1-1; 7 bases map to TRBD1. Trimming took 5 bases from V and 5 from J; bases not matched to a gene: 2. The CDR3 runs to 12 residues. CDR1 and CDR2 (germline): MNHNS, SASEGT. DNA of the CDR3: TGTGCCAGCAGTCTACAGGGGACTGAAGCTTTCTTT. Translating it yields CASSLQGTEAFF.

As regards this clone: One junction end disagrees with the germline gene, perhaps due to a read error. The genes are TRBV18 and TRBJ2-2; 10 bases align to TRBD1. The CDR3 covers 18 residues. CDR1 and CDR2 from the germline V gene are KGHSH and LQKENI. CDR3 region: CVSSPLDRGQANTGELFF. The DNA of the CDR3 is TGTGTCAGCTCACCTTTAGACAGGGGGCAGGCGAACACCGGGGAGCTGTTTTTT.

The chain links TRBV6-5 to TRBJ1-2; unclear D gene. The germline V gene has CDR1 MNHEY and CDR2 SVGAGI. The V and J ends lost 2 bases and 8 bases respectively, with 18 bases between them. CDR3 length: 15 amino acids. This CDR3 reads CASSYAKLDLEGYTF. DNA for the CDR3: TGTGCCAGCAGTTACGCGAAATTAGATTTAGAGGGCTACACCTTC.